The 8 T cell receptor beta chains below come from one sample, sequenced in a study of blood T cell repertoires in COVID-19. TCRdb's table, derived via immunoSEQ multiplex PCR, lists solely in-frame clones and lacks some. Here the sample spans approximately 170,000 clones, around 81% being singletons. The source material was peripheral blood. These receptors came from a man aged 55 to 70 with active or convalescent COVID-19.

The rearrangement uses TRBV5-1 and TRBJ1-5, with 8 bases fitting TRBD1. In germline, CDR1 is SGHRS, CDR2 YFSETQ. V dropped 4 bases and J dropped 7; count of bases not matched to a gene: 4. This CDR3 comprises 13 residues. The CDR3 protein is CASSIDRGQPQHF. In DNA, the CDR3 is TGCGCCAGCAGCATAGACAGGGGCCAGCCCCAGCATTTT.

The genes are TRBV3-1 (or the pseudogene TRBV3-2) and TRBJ2-7; 8 positions match TRBD1. V dropped 2 bases and J dropped 3; count of bases not matched to a gene: 6. Germline CDR1 and CDR2: LGHDT and YNNKEL (reference sequence). This CDR3 is 15 amino acids long. The CDR3, as DNA: TGTGCCAGCAGCCAACCCGGGACAGGAATCTACGAGCAGTACTTC. Translating it yields CASSQPGTGIYEQYF.

V usage is TRBV24-1 and J usage is TRBJ1-5, with 9 bases aligning to TRBD1. Looked up from germline, CDR1 is KGHDR and CDR2 is SFDVKD. The length of the CDR3 is 16 residues. With 3 bases clipped from V and 9 bases from J, the junction kept 11 bases outside the gene matches. CDR3 sequence (DNA): TGTGCCACCAGTGATGGACCGGGACAGGGCATCATGCCCCAGCATTTT. Translated, it gives CATSDGPGQGIMPQHF.

This chain links TRBV2 with TRBJ1-1; TRBD1 matches at 8 bases. The junction had 7 bases not matched to a gene; V was cut back by 7 bases and J by 6 bases. The CDR3 runs 13 residues. Germline lookup yields CDR1 SNHLY and CDR2 FYNNEI. As DNA, the CDR3 is TGTGCCAGCACCCTAGACAGGGGCTCTGAAGCTTTCTTT. The encoded protein is CASTLDRGSEAFF.

This clone showed up just a few times. The CDR3 loop is CASSIQGVSSYNSPLHF. The CDR3 DNA sequence: TGTGCCAGTAGTATCCAGGGGGTGAGCTCCTATAATTCACCCCTCCACTTT. The chain couples TRBV19 to TRBJ1-6; 7 positions match TRBD1. CDR3 size: 17 residues. Germline assignment: CDR1 LNHDA and CDR2 SQIVND (reference sequence). V lost 3 bases, J lost 0 bases, and 5 bases stayed unmatched.

In the case of this clone: One end of the junction fails to match germline, which may point to a read error. J is TRBJ2-1 and V is TRBV12-3 or TRBV12-4; 10 positions agree with TRBD2. The CDR3 extends over 13 amino acids. The CDR3 region is CASSLAGEGEQFF. CDR3 DNA sequence: TGTGCCAGCAGTCTAGCGGGAGAGGGTGAGCAGTTCTTC.

CDR3 nucleotide sequence: TGTGCCAGCAGCGCTAGAGGGGGATCCGGAAACACCATATATTTT. This encodes CASSARGGSGNTIYF. The chain carries TRBV7-9 and TRBJ1-3; possibly TRBD1 for D (6 bases). The CDR3 contains 15 residues. The V end was cut by 5 bases, the J end by 4 bases, with 15 bases between. Per the germline V gene, CDR1 is SEHNR and CDR2 is FQNEAQ (reference sequence).

This chain joins TRBV7-9 and TRBJ2-3; TRBD2 matches 7 bases. Germline V gene sequence: CDR1 SEHNR, CDR2 FQNEAQ (reference sequence). V shed 0 bases, J shed 9 bases, and the junction held 6 bases outside the gene matches. The CDR3 is made up of 14 amino acids. CDR3 loop: CASSLAAKGGTQYF. CDR3 nucleotides: TGTGCCAGCAGCTTAGCGGCGAAGGGAGGGACGCAGTATTTT.